What follows are 7 T cell receptor beta chains derived from one specimen sequenced in a study of immune evolution from preneoplasia to lung adenocarcinoma. TCRdb's table, derived via immunoSEQ multiplex PCR, lists solely in-frame clones and lacks some. Among fewer than 10,000 clones listed, about 85% were seen once. Sample: FFPE minimally invasive lung adenocarcinoma tissue. The receptors originated from a person aged 80 or older with lung adenocarcinoma.

The chain is built from TRBV28 and TRBJ2-2; TRBD1 agrees at 8 bases. CDR3 length: 16 amino acids. Germline trimming cut 3 bases from V and 5 bases from J; bases unmatched to any gene: 8. Germline loops: CDR1 MDHEN, CDR2 SYDVKM. The CDR3 region has the DNA TGTGCCAGCAGTTTTTGGACAGGGTCTGTGACCGGGGAGCTGTTTTTT. Protein product: CASSFWTGSVTGELFF.

The chain is built from TRBV5-1 and TRBJ2-6; a weak D match, TRBD2 (6 bases). The CDR3 length is 17 residues. V was shortened by 1 base and J by 3 bases, with 14 bases between the two germline ends. From germline, CDR1 is SGHRS and CDR2 YFSETQ. The CDR3 region has the DNA TGCGCCAGCAGCTTGCTGGAGGGTGGAGGTGGGGCCAACGTCCTGACTTTC. Amino acids: CASSLLEGGGGANVLTF.

The gene calls are TRBV4-1 and TRBJ1-5; a possible D gene is TRBD1 (5 bases). Trimming removed 4 bases at V and 0 bases at J, with 10 bases between. This CDR3 contains 15 residues. Germline V gene sequence: CDR1 MGHRA, CDR2 YSYEKL. This CDR3 reads CASSLDRYSNQPQHF. Written as DNA, the CDR3 is TGCGCCAGCAGCCTAGACAGATATAGCAATCAGCCCCAGCATTTT.

This clone was observed once. The chain links TRBV15 to TRBJ2-7; no definite D call. The CDR3 covers 13 residues. Looked up from germline, CDR1 is LNHNV and CDR2 is YYDKDF (reference sequence). V lost 0 bases, J lost 6 bases, and 9 bases lay in between. The CDR3 sequence: CATSRDYRAEQYF. CDR3 nucleotide sequence: TGTGCCACCAGCAGAGATTATAGAGCCGAGCAGTACTTC.

The chain has TRBV19 and TRBJ1-4, with D unclear. The CDR3 totals 15 residues. The germline CDR1 and CDR2 sequences are LNHDA and SQIVND (reference sequence). The germline V and J ends were trimmed by 6 bases and 6 bases, with 17 bases remaining between them. The CDR3 here is CASRRFGEVDEKLFF. DNA for the CDR3: TGTGCCAGTAGACGATTCGGGGAGGTAGATGAAAAACTGTTTTTT. Filled out from reference TRBV19 and TRBJ1-4, the complete variable domain reads DGGITQSPKYLFRKEGQNVTLSCEQNLNHDAMYWYRQDPGQGLRLIYYSQIVNDFQKGDIAEGYSVSREKKESFPLTVTSAQKNPTAFYLCASRRFGEVDEKLFFGSGTQLSVL.

V is TRBV30 and J is TRBJ1-2; 11 positions agree with TRBD1. V trimming: 1 base; J trimming: 6 bases; junction bases outside the gene matches: 7. The CDR3 length is 15 residues. Germline V lookup: CDR1 GTSNPN, CDR2 SVGIG (reference sequence). For the CDR3, the DNA is TGTGCCTGGAGTGGCTACTGGGGACAGGGGGATGGCTACACCTTC. It codes for CAWSGYWGQGDGYTF.

This clone has more than one count but fewer than ten. The chain recombines TRBV7-9 with TRBJ2-7, with TRBD2 matching 7 bases. The germline V gene has CDR1 SEHNR and CDR2 FQNEAQ (reference sequence). V lost 4 bases to trimming and J lost 2 bases; unmatched junction nucleotides: 8. This CDR3 comprises 15 residues. DNA for the CDR3: TGTGCCAGCAGCTCCGATAGCGGGTCCCCCTACGAGCAGTACTTC. Translated: CASSSDSGSPYEQYF. Variable domain in full (rest from reference TRBV7-9 and TRBJ2-7): DTGVSQNPRHKITKRGQNVTFRCDPISEHNRLYWYRQTLGQGPEFLTYFQNEAQLEKSRLLSDRFSAERPKGSFSTLEIQRTEQGDSAMYLCASSSDSGSPYEQYFGPGTRLTVT.